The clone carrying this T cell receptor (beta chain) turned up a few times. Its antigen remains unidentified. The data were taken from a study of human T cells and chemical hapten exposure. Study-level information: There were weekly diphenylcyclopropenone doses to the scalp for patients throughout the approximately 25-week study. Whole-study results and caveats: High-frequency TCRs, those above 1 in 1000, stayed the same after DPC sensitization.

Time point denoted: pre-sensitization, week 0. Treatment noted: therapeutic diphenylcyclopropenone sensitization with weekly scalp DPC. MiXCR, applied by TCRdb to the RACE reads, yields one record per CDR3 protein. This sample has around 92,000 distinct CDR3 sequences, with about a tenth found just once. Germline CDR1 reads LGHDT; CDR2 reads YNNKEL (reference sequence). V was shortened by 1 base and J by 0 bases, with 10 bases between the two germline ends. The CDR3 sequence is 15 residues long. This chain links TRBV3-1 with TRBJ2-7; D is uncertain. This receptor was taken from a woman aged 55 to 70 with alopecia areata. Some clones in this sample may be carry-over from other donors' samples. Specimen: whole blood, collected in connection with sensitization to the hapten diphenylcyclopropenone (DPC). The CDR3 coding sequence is TGTGCCAGCAGCCAAGCGGGCAGTGTCTCCTACGAGCAGTACTTC. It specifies CASSQAGSVSYEQYF.